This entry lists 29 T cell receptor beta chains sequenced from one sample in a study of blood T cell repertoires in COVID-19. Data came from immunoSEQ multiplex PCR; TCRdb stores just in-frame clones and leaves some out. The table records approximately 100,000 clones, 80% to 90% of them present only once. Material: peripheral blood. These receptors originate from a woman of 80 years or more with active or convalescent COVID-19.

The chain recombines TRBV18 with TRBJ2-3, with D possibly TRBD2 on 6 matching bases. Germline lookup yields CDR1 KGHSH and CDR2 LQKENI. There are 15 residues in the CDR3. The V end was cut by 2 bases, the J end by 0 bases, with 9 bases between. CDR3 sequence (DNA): TGTGCCAGCTCACCATCGCTAGCGAGCACAGATACGCAGTATTTT. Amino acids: CASSPSLASTDTQYF.

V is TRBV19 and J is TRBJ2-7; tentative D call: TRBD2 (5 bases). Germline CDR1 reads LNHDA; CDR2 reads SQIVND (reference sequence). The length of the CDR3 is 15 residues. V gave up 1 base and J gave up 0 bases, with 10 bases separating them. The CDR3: CASSIAATSSYEQYF. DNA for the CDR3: TGTGCCAGTAGTATAGCCGCTACTAGCTCCTACGAGCAGTACTTC.

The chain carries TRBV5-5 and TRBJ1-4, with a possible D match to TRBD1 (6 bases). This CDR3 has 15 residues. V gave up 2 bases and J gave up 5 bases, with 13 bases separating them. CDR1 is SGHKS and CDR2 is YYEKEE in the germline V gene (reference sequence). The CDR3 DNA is TGTGCCAGCAGCTTTCAAGGACAGTTAAATGAAAAACTGTTTTTT. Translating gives CASSFQGQLNEKLFF.

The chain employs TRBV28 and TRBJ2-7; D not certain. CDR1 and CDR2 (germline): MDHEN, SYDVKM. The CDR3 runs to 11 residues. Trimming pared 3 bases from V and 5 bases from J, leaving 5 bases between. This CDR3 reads CASSFVNEQYF. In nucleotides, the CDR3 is TGTGCCAGCAGTTTCGTTAACGAGCAGTACTTC.

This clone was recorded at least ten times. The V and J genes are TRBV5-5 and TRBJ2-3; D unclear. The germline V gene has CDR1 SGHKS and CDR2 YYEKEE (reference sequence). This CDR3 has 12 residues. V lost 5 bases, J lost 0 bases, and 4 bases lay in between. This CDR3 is CASRQSTDTQYF. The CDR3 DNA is TGTGCCAGCAGACAAAGCACAGATACGCAGTATTTT.

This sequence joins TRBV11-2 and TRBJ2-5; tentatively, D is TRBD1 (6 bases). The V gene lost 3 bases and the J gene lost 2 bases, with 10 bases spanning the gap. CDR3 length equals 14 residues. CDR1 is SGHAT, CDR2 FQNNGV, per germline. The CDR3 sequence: CASSFVQGQETQYF. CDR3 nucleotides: TGTGCCAGCAGCTTCGTCCAGGGGCAAGAGACCCAGTACTTC.

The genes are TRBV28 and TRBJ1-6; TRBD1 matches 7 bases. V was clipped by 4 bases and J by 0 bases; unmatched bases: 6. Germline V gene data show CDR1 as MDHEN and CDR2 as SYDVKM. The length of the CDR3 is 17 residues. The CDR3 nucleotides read TGTGCCAGCAGTTCCCCTGGACAGGACTCCTATAATTCACCCCTCCACTTT. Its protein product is CASSSPGQDSYNSPLHF.

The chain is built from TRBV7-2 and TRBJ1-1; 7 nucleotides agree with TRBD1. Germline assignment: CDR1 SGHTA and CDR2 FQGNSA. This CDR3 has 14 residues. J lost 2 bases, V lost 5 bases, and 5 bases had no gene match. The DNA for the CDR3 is TGTGCCAGCAGCATGGGACAGATCAACACTGAAGCTTTCTTT. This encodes CASSMGQINTEAFF.

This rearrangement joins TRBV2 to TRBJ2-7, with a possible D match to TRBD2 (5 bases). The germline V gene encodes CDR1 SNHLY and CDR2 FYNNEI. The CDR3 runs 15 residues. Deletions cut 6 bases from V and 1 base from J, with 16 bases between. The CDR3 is CASRERALISYEQYF. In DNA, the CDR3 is TGTGCCAGCAGAGAGAGGGCCCTCATTTCCTACGAGCAGTACTTC.

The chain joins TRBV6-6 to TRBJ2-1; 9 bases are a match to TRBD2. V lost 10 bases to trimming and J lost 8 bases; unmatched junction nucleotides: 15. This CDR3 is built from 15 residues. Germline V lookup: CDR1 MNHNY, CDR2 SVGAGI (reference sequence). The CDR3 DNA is TGTGCCATCAGGGGGTCGGGTAGCGGGAGTCATGAGCAGTTCTTC. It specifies CAIRGSGSGSHEQFF.

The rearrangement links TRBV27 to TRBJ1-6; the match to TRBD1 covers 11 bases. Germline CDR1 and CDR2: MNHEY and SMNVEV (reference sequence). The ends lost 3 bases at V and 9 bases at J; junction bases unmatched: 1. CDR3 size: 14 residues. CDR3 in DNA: TGTGCCAGCAGTTTGGACAGGGGGCCTTCACCCCTCCACTTT. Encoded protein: CASSLDRGPSPLHF.

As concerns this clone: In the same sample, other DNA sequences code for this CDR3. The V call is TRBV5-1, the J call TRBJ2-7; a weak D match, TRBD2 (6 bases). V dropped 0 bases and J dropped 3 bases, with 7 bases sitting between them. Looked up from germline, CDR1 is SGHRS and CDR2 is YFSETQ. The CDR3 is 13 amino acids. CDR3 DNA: TGCGCCAGCAGCTTGGCCGGGAGCTACGAGCAGTACTTC. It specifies CASSLAGSYEQYF. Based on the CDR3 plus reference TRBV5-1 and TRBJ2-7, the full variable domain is KAGVTQTPRYLIKTRGQQVTLSCSPISGHRSVSWYQQTPGQGLQFLFEYFSETQRNKGNFPGRFSGRQFSNSRSEMNVSTLELGDSALYLCASSLAGSYEQYFGPGTRLTVT.

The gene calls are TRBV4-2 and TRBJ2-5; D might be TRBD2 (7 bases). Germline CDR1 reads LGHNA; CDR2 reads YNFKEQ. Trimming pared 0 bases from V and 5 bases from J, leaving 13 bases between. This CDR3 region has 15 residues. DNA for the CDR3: TGTGCCAGCAGCCAAGATCTTAGGGGGGGGGAGACCCAGTACTTC. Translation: CASSQDLRGGETQYF.

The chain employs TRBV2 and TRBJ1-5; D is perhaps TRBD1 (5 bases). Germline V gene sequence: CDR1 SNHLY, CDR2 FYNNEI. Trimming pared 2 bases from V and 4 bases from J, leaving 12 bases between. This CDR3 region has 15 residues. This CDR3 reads CASSELGGLNQPQHF. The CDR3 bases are TGTGCCAGCAGTGAACTCGGGGGGTTGAATCAGCCCCAGCATTTT. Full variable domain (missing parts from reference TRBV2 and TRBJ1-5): EPEVTQTPSHQVTQMGQEVILRCVPISNHLYFYWYRQILGQKVEFLVSFYNNEISEKSEIFDDQFSVERPDGSNFTLKIRSTKLEDSAMYFCASSELGGLNQPQHFGDGTRLSIL.

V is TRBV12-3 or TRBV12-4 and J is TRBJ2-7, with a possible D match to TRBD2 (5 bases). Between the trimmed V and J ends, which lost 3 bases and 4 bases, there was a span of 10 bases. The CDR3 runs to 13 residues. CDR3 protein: CASSFSVPYEQYF. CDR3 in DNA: TGTGCCAGCAGTTTTAGCGTCCCGTACGAGCAGTACTTC.

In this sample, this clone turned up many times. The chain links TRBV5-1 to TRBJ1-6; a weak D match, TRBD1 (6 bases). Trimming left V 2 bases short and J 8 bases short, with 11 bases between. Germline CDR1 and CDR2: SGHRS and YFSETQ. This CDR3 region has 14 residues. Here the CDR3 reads CASSFQGIDSPLHF. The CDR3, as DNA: TGCGCCAGCAGCTTCCAGGGGATTGATTCACCCCTCCACTTT. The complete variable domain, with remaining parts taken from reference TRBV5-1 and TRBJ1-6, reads KAGVTQTPRYLIKTRGQQVTLSCSPISGHRSVSWYQQTPGQGLQFLFEYFSETQRNKGNFPGRFSGRQFSNSRSEMNVSTLELGDSALYLCASSFQGIDSPLHFGNGTRLTVT.

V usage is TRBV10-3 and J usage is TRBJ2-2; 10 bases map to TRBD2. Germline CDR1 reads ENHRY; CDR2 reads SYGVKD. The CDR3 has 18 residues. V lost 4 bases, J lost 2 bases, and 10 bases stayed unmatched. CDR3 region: CAISGTSGNGANTGELFF. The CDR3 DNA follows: TGTGCCATCAGTGGAACTAGCGGGAACGGGGCTAACACCGGGGAGCTGTTTTTT.

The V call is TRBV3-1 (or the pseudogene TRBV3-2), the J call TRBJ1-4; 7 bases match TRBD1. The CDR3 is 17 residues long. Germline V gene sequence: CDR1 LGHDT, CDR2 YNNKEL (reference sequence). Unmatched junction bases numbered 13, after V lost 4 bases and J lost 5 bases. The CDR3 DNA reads TGTGCCAGCAGCCCAACGAACCCCGGGACAGCAAATGAAAAACTGTTTTTT. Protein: CASSPTNPGTANEKLFF.

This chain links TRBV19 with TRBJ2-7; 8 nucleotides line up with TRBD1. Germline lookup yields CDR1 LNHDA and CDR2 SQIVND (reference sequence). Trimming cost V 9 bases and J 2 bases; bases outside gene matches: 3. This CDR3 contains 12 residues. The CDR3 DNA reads TGTGCCAGCTCGGACAGGGCCTACGAGCAGTACTTC. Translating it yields CASSDRAYEQYF. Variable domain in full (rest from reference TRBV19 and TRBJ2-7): DGGITQSPKYLFRKEGQNVTLSCEQNLNHDAMYWYRQDPGQGLRLIYYSQIVNDFQKGDIAEGYSVSREKKESFPLTVTSAQKNPTAFYLCASSDRAYEQYFGPGTRLTVT.

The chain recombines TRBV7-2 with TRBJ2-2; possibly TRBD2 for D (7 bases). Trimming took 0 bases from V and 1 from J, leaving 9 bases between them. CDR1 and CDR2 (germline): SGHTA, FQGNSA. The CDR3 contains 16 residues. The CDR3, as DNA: TGTGCCAGCAGCTTAGCCGGGGGGCAGAACACCGGGGAGCTGTTTTTT. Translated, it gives CASSLAGGQNTGELFF. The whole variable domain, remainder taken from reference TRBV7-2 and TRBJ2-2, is GAGVSQSPSNKVTEKGKDVELRCDPISGHTALYWYRQSLGQGLEFLIYFQGNSAPDKSGLPSDRFSAERTGGSVSTLTIQRTQQEDSAVYLCASSLAGGQNTGELFFGEGSRLTVL.

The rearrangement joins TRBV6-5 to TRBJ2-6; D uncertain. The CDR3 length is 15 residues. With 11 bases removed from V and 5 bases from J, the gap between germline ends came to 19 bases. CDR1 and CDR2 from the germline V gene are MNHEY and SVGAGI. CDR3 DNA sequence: TGTGCCGTGACACAAACCAACCTCTGGGCCAACGTCCTGACTTTC. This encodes CAVTQTNLWANVLTF.

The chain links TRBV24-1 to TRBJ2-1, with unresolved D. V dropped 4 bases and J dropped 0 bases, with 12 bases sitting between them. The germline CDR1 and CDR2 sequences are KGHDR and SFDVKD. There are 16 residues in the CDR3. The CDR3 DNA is TGTGCCACCAGTGACCAGAGCGTGAGCTCCTACAATGAGCAGTTCTTC. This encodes CATSDQSVSSYNEQFF.

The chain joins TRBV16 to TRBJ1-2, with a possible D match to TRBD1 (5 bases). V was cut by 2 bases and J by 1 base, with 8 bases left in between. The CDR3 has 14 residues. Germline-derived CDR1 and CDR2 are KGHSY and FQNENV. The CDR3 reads CASSQGHINYGYTF. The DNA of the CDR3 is TGTGCCAGCAGCCAAGGACATATTAACTATGGCTACACCTTC.

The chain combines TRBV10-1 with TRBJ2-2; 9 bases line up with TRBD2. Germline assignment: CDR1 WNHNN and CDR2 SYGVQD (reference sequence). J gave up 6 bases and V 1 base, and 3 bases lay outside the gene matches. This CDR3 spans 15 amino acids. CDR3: CASSEFSGSAGELFF. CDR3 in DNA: TGCGCCAGCAGTGAGTTTAGCGGGAGTGCCGGGGAGCTGTTTTTT.

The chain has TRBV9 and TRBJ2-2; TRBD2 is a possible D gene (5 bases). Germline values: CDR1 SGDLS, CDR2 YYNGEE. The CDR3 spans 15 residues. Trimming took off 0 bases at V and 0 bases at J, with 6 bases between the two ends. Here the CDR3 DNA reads TGTGCCAGCAGCGTAGACGGGGCGAACACCGGGGAGCTGTTTTTT. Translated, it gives CASSVDGANTGELFF.

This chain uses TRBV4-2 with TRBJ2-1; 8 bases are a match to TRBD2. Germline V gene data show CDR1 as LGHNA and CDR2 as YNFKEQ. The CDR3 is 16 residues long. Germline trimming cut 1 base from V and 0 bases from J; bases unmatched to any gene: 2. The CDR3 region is CASSQGGTSSYNEQFF. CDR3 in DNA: TGTGCCAGCAGCCAAGGTGGGACTAGCTCCTACAATGAGCAGTTCTTC.

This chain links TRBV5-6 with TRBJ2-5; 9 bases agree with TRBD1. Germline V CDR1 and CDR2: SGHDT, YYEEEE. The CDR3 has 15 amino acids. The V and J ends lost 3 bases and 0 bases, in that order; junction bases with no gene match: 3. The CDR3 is CASSSGTGYQETQYF. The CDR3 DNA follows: TGTGCCAGCAGCTCCGGGACAGGGTACCAAGAGACCCAGTACTTC. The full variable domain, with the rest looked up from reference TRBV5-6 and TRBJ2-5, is DAGVTQSPTHLIKTRGQQVTLRCSPKSGHDTVSWYQQALGQGPQFIFQYYEEEERQRGNFPDRFSGHQFPNYSSELNVNALLLGDSALYLCASSSGTGYQETQYFGPGTRLLVL.

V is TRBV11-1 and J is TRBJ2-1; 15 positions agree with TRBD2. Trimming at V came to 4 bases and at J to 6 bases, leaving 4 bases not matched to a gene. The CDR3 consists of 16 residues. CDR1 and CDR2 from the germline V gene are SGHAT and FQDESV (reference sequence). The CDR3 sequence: CASSWTSGRASNEQFF. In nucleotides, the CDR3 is TGTGCCAGCAGCTGGACTAGCGGGAGGGCCAGCAATGAGCAGTTCTTC.

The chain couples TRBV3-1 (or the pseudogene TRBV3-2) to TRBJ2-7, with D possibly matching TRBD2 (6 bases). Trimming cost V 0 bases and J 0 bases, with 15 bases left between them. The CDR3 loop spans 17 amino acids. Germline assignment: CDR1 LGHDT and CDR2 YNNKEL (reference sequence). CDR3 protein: CASSQDWRRVSSYEQYF. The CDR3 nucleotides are TGTGCCAGCAGCCAAGATTGGCGGAGGGTTAGCTCCTACGAGCAGTACTTC.